This TCR beta chain was sequenced in a study of T cell responses to AZD1222 COVID-19 vaccine. Generated by immunoSEQ multiplex PCR, the TCRdb table keeps only in-frame clones and is missing some. The sample yields 90,000 to 100,000 clones, approximately 90% seen once. CDR3 length equals 15 residues. Germline CDR1 is SGHRS and CDR2 is YFSETQ. The J segment lost 6 bases and the V segment lost 0 bases, leaving 6 bases of the junction unmatched. V gene TRBV5-1 combines with J gene TRBJ2-1; 7 bases line up with TRBD1. This receptor was obtained from an adult in good health. This specimen was peripheral blood, taken on day 0 of AZD1222 vaccination. This CDR3 is CASSLASGGINEQFF. The CDR3 DNA is TGCGCCAGCAGCTTGGCCTCAGGGGGTATCAATGAGCAGTTCTTC.